This T cell receptor (beta chain) is drawn from a study of shared clonotypes between healthy human individuals. The CDR3 runs to 15 residues. V was clipped by 6 bases and J by 6 bases; unmatched bases: 9. Per the germline V gene, CDR1 is MDHEN and CDR2 is SYDVKM. Assay used: immunoSEQ multiplex PCR; TCRdb lists only in-frame clones, some missing. The top ten hold under 0.45% of the sample, which has more than 2,000,000 clones, approximately 93% seen once. This TCR was recovered from a man aged 18 to 35 in good health. Some clones in this sample may be carry-over from other donors' samples. The V gene is TRBV28, the J gene TRBJ1-3; 9 nucleotides line up with TRBD1. The sequencing input was naive CD4+ T cells from PBMCs. Subset denoted: CD45RA+ positively selected. CDR3 DNA: TGTGCCAGCAGCTACTTGACAGGGGGTATAAACACCATATATTTT. Translated, it gives CASSYLTGGINTIYF.